The source of this T cell receptor beta chain is a study of siplizumab effects on memory and regulatory T cells (dated by TCRdb to about 2019). For the wider study: Paired mixed lymphocyte reactions were run with siplizumab at approximately 1 ug/mL and without drug, across eight responder-stimulator pairs. The study looked at the effect of siplizumab, an anti-CD2 antibody, on alloreactive T-cell subsets in allogeneic mixed lymphocyte reactions made from human PBMCs. The full study reports these points: Because sequences below about 10^-5 frequency were poorly captured, only a minor fraction of alloreactive clones could be mapped to unstimulated subsets. The cumulative frequency of alloreactive sequences that could be traced back to unstimulated CD4+ memory T cells was significantly reduced by siplizumab. Unstimulated naive T cells appeared to be more diverse than memory T cells, and naive cells seemed to make a substantial contribution to the alloresponse. About 80-96% of proliferating CD4+ or CD8+ clones could not be given a naive or memory phenotype. Whether proliferating Tregs from siplizumab cultures actually had suppressive function was not functionally confirmed. Of the alloreactive CD4+ clones that could be mapped, the Treg-derived share averaged approximately 67% with siplizumab compared with about 25% in control reactions.

Cells from the mixed lymphocyte reactions were cocultured for approximately 6 days at 37 degrees C. Responder PBMCs were labelled with CFSE and stimulator PBMCs were labelled with Violet Dye, after which the responder and stimulator PBMCs were mixed at a 1:1 ratio. Sorted unstimulated T cells and proliferating T cells recovered from mixed lymphocyte reactions underwent TCRbeta CDR3 sequencing. Fresh whole blood from ten HLA-typed healthy donors was used as the source from which PBMCs were isolated. After the mixed lymphocyte reaction, proliferating CFSE-low responder T cells were FACS-sorted for TCR sequencing. Worth noting for this clone: Its cognate antigen has yet to be identified. No base qualities exist here, and no much larger clone lies one base off it.

From the cysteine up to the phenylalanine, the CDR3 has a length of 17 residues. CDR3 DNA is the only sequence kept; it has 51 bases, read in frame from the first base. V is cut back by 4 bases and J by 4 bases, with 9 bases in the junction unmatched. For CDR1 and CDR2, the germline V gene (reference sequence) lists LNHNV and YYDKDF. The library was generated by the immunoSEQ multiplex PCR assay. Some 9.9 x 10^4 TCR templates per sample were assayed by the deep sequencing platform. Genomic DNA extracted from sorted T cells was used for TCRbeta CDR3 sequencing. Processing in the source paper ran as follows. The R programming language was used for the clonal analysis of the TCRbeta CDR3 data. Alloreactive CD4+ and CD8+ clones were identified by comparing unstimulated samples to CFSE-low samples taken after the reaction. By matching sequences to the repertoires of sorted unstimulated Treg and non-Treg cells, each alloreactive CD4+ clone was assigned a regulatory or non-regulatory origin. TCRdb took over this immuneACCESS table, retaining in-frame rearrangements with V and J assigned. Such tables are incomplete; in checked studies, under half of the missing clones stem from an unresolved V gene, and the remainder is unexplained. The V and J calls and clone size come from that table; D and trimming were worked out from the DNA. The sample data list around 15,000 clones, and approximately 45% of these were observed just once. The top ten hold 7.8% of the sample.

The chain couples TRBV15 to TRBJ2-2; 10 of the junction bases match TRBD2. Sequencing was carried out using CFSE-low (dividing) CD4+ T cells sorted from an allogeneic mixed lymphocyte reaction. The receptor's source is a human donor in good health; the cells came from an allogeneic mixed lymphocyte reaction. Some clones in this sample may be carry-over from other donors' samples. The nucleotide sequence is TGTGCCACCAGCAAAACAAGACTAGCGGGCCCCACCGGGGAGCTGTTTTTT. This codes for CATSKTRLAGPTGELFF.